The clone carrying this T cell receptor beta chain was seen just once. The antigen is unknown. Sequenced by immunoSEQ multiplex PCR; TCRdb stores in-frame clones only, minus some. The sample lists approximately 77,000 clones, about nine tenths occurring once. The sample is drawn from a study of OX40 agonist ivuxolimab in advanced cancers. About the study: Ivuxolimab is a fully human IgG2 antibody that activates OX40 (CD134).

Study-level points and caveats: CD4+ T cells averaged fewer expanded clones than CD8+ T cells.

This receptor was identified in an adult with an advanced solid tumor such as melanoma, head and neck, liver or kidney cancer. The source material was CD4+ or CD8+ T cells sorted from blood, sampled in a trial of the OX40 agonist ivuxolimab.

CDR3 DNA sequence: TGCAGCGGTAGACCAGGGAGCTCCTACAATGAGCAGTTCTTC. It specifies CSGRPGSSYNEQFF. V gene TRBV29-1 combines with J gene TRBJ2-1, with D perhaps being TRBD1 or TRBD2 (5 bases each). Looked up from germline, CDR1 is SQVTM and CDR2 is ANQGSEA. V was shortened by 7 bases and J by 0 bases, with 13 bases between the two germline ends. This CDR3 is built from 14 residues.